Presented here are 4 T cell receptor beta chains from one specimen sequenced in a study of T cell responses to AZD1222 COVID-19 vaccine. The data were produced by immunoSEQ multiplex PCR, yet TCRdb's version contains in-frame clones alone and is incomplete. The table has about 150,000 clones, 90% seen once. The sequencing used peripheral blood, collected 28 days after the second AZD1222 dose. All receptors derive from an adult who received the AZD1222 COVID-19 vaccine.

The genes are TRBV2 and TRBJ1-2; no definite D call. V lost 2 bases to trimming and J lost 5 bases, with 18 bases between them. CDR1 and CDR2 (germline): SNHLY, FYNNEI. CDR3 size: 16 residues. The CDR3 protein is CASSEHPGSLSYGYTF. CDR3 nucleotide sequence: TGTGCCAGCAGTGAACACCCCGGCAGTCTCTCTTATGGCTACACCTTC.

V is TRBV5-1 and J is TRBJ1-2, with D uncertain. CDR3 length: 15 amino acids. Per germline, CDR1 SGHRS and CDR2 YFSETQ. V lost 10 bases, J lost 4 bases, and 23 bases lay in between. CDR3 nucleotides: TGCGCCTCGTCGGCAATCCCCCCCCCTTCCTATGGCTACACCTTC. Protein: CASSAIPPPSYGYTF.

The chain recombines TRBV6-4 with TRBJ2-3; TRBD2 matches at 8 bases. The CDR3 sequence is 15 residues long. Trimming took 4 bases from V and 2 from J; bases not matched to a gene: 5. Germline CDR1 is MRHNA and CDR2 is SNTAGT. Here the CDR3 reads CASSVLAANTDTQYF. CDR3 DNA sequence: TGTGCCAGCAGTGTACTAGCGGCAAACACAGATACGCAGTATTTT.

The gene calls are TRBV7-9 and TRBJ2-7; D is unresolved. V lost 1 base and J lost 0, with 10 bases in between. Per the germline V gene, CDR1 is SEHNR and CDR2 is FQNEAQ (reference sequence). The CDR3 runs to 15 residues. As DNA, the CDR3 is TGTGCCAGCAGCTTAGGTTCCATGGGCTCCTACGAGCAGTACTTC. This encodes CASSLGSMGSYEQYF.